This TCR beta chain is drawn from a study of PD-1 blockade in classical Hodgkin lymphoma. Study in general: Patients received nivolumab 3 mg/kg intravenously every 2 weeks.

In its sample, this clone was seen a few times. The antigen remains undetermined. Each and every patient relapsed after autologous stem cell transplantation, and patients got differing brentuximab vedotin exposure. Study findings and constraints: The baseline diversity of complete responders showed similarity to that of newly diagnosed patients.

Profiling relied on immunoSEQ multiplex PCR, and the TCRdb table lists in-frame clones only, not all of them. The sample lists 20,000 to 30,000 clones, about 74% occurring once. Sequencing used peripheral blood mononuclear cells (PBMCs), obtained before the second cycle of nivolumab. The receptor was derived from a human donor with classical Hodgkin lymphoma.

The CDR3 reads CASSSGLAWETQYF. CDR3 nucleotide sequence: TGTGCCAGCAGCTCCGGACTAGCGTGGGAGACCCAGTACTTC. This chain links TRBV7-9 with TRBJ2-5, with 9 positions matching TRBD2. Germline values: CDR1 SEHNR, CDR2 FQNEAQ (reference sequence). The V segment lost 4 bases and the J segment 5 bases; nucleotides outside the gene matches: 5. This CDR3 is built from 14 residues.